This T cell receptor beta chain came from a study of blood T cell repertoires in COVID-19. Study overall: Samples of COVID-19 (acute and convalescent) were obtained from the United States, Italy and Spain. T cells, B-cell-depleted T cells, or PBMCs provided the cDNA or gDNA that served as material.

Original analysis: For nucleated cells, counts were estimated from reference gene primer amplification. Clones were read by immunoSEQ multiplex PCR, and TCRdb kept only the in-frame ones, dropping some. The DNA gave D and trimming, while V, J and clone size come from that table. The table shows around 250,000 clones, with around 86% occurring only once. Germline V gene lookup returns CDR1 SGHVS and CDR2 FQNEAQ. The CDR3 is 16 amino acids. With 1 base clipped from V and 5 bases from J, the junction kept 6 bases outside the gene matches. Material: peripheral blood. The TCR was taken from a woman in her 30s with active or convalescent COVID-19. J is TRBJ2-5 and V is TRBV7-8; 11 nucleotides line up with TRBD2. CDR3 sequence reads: CASSLVGSGGAETQYF. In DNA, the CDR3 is TGTGCCAGCAGCTTAGTCGGTAGCGGGGGGGCTGAGACCCAGTACTTC.